This T cell receptor beta chain was identified in a study of blood T cell repertoires in COVID-19. The CDR3 extends over 15 amino acids. Per germline, CDR1 SGHAT and CDR2 FQDESV (reference sequence). V trimming: 5 bases; J trimming: 3 bases; junction bases outside the gene matches: 8. In the original processing: Counts of nucleated cells, estimated from reference gene primer amplification, were obtained. Profiled with immunoSEQ multiplex PCR; TCRdb holds only in-frame clones, not every one. The D gene and trimming were derived from the DNA, and the V and J assignments and clone size from that table. The sample includes fewer than 200,000 clones, roughly 86% seen only once; the top ten take 6% to 9%.

This TCR was sampled from a man aged 40-50 years who had recovered from COVID-19. The chain carries TRBV11-1 and TRBJ2-3, with TRBD1 identical over 7 bases. The sequenced material came from peripheral blood. CDR3 DNA: TGTGCCAGCAGCCAGACAGGGACGGTAACAGATACGCAGTATTTT. It is translated as CASSQTGTVTDTQYF.